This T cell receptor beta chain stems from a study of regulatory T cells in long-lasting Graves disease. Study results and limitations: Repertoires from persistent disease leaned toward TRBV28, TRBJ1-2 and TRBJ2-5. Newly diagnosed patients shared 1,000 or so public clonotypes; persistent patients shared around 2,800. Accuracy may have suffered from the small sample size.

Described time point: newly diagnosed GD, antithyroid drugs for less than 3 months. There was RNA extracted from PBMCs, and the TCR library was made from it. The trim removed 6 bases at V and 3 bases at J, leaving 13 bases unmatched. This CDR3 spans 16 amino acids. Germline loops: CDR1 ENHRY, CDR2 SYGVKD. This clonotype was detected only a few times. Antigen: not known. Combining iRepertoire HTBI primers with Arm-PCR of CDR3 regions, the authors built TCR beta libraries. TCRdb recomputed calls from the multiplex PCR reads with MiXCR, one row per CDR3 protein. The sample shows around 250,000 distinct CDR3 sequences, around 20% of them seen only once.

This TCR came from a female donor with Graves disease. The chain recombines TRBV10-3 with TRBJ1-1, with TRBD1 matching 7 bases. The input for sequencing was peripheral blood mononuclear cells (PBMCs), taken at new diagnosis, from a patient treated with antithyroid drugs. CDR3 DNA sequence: TGTGCCATCAGCCCAGGTGGGACAGCTACATACACTGAAGCTTTCTTT. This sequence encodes CAISPGGTATYTEAFF.